These T cell receptor beta chains were read from a single sample in a study of shared clonotypes between healthy human individuals. This table comes from immunoSEQ multiplex PCR, and its TCRdb copy is limited to in-frame clones, with some not included. Here the sample spans more than 1 million clones, about four fifths being singletons. Input material: memory CD4+ T cells from PBMCs. Source of these receptors: a man aged 18 to 29 in good health. Some clones in this sample may be carry-over from other donors' samples. The CDR3 runs from the conserved cysteine through the conserved F or W. D genes are given only for firm matches. Clone size is not always given. Where it is, it says once, few, many or a class for expanded clones.

v_call	j_call	clone_size	d_call	cdr3_aa	cdr3_nt
TRBV18	TRBJ1-4	once	.	CASSQGINEKLFF	TGTGCCAGCTCACAGGGGATAAATGAAAAACTGTTTTTT
TRBV5-4	TRBJ2-1	.	.	CASSLGGRLGHNEQFF	TGTGCCAGCAGCTTGGGGGGGCGCCTCGGGCACAATGAGCAGTTCTTC
TRBV28	TRBJ1-2	.	TRBD1	CASSSIYIDRETAANYGYTF	TGTGCCAGCAGTTCCATCTATATCGACAGGGAGACCGCTGCTAACTATGGCTACACCTTC
TRBV6-6	TRBJ1-2	.	.	CASSYLPGVYGYTF	TGTGCCAGCAGTTACCTCCCCGGGGTCTATGGCTACACCTTC
TRBV25-1	TRBJ2-1	.	TRBD2	CASSEYGRLAGGDNEQFF	TGTGCCAGCAGTGAATATGGTCGACTAGCGGGAGGAGACAATGAGCAGTTCTTC
TRBV11-2	TRBJ1-2	.	TRBD1	CASRPLGGNYGYTF	TGTGCCAGCCGACCTTTAGGGGGCAACTATGGCTACACCTTC
TRBV7-2	TRBJ2-7	once	TRBD2	CASSRGPGGLEQYF	TGTGCCAGCAGCCGGGGCCCGGGGGGGCTCGAGCAGTACTTC
TRBV6-6	TRBJ1-2	.	.	CASSYSTGANYGYTF	TGTGCCAGCAGTTATTCCACCGGGGCGAACTATGGCTACACCTTC
TRBV5-1	TRBJ2-5	.	.	CASSFLETQYF	TGCGCCAGCAGCTTCCTAGAGACCCAGTACTTC
TRBV4-2	TRBJ2-4	.	TRBD1	CASSQPNRDSENIQYF	TGTGCCAGCAGCCAACCTAACCGGGACAGCGAAAACATTCAGTACTTC
TRBV2	TRBJ2-7	.	TRBD1	CASQGADYEQYF	TGTGCCAGCCAGGGGGCGGACTACGAGCAGTACTTC
TRBV5-4	TRBJ1-1	once	.	CASQGPNTEAFF	TGTGCCAGCCAGGGGCCGAACACTGAAGCTTTCTTT
TRBV5-4	TRBJ1-6	.	.	CASSLQGGNSPLHF	TGTGCCAGCAGCCTACAGGGTGGTAATTCACCCCTCCACTTT
TRBV4-2	TRBJ2-7	few	TRBD2	CASSQDPAGGYYEQYF	TGTGCCAGCAGCCAAGATCCAGCGGGAGGATACTACGAGCAGTACTTC
TRBV7-3	TRBJ2-7	.	.	CASSSSPGTNYEQYF	TGTGCCAGCAGCTCATCACCCGGGACAAACTACGAGCAGTACTTC
TRBV7-7	TRBJ2-3	.	TRBD1	CASSPFGQGGSDTQYF	TGTGCCAGCAGCCCATTTGGACAGGGTGGGTCAGATACGCAGTATTTT
TRBV1	TRBJ2-3	.	.	CTSTELGLGTDTQYF	TGCACCAGCACGGAACTAGGACTGGGCACAGATACGCAGTATTTT
TRBV30	TRBJ2-3	.	.	CAWSVQGGDTQYF	TGTGCCTGGAGTGTACAGGGAGGGGATACGCAGTATTTT
TRBV11-2	TRBJ2-3	few	.	CASSSPGWRGSTDTQYF	TGTGCCAGCAGCTCCCCCGGGTGGAGGGGTAGCACAGATACGCAGTATTTT
TRBV11-2	TRBJ1-1	few	TRBD1	CASSLTGTGNTEAFF	TGTGCCAGCAGCCTGACCGGGACAGGGAACACTGAAGCTTTCTTT
TRBV5-1	TRBJ2-1	.	TRBD2	CASSLGGGTYNEQFF	TGCGCCAGCAGCTTGGGCGGGGGGACCTACAATGAGCAGTTCTTC
TRBV5-1	TRBJ2-7	.	.	CASSNTGQLSYEQYF	TGCGCCAGCAGCAATACCGGACAGCTATCCTACGAGCAGTACTTC
TRBV20-1	TRBJ2-7	.	.	CSAGDGAKQYF	TGCAGTGCAGGGGACGGAGCAAAGCAGTACTTC
TRBV4-3	TRBJ2-3	.	TRBD2	CASSLGGGTDTQYF	TGCGCCAGCAGCCTGGGGGGGGGAACAGATACGCAGTATTTT
TRBV7-2	TRBJ1-2	.	.	CASSFRLFGYTF	TGTGCCAGCAGCTTCAGGTTGTTTGGCTACACCTTC
TRBV5-4	TRBJ2-5	.	.	CASSFGGTGTEETQYF	TGTGCCAGCAGTTTTGGGGGGACCGGGACAGAAGAGACCCAGTACTTC
TRBV27	TRBJ2-3	few	TRBD2	CASSSGASGRADTQYF	TGTGCCAGCAGTTCGGGGGCTAGCGGGAGGGCCGATACGCAGTATTTT
TRBV7-2	TRBJ1-2	.	TRBD1	CASTRQGNGYTF	TGTGCCAGCACCCGACAGGGCAATGGCTACACCTTC
TRBV5-1	TRBJ2-5	.	.	CASRESQETQYF	TGCGCCAGCAGGGAGAGCCAAGAGACCCAGTACTTC
TRBV28	TRBJ1-1	.	TRBD1	CASSSSMGQGEAFF	TGTGCCAGCAGTTCCTCAATGGGACAGGGGGAAGCTTTCTTT
TRBV11-1	TRBJ2-7	.	TRBD1	CASSLLITGGSYEQYF	TGTGCCAGCAGCTTATTAATTACAGGGGGATCCTACGAGCAGTACTTC
TRBV27	TRBJ2-3	.	.	CASSLSLLRDTQYF	TGTGCCAGCAGTTTATCACTATTACGGGATACGCAGTATTTT
TRBV5-1	TRBJ1-3	many	TRBD1	CASSLEGQGGNTIYF	TGCGCCAGCAGCTTGGAAGGACAGGGAGGAAACACCATATATTTT
TRBV28	TRBJ1-1	.	.	CASSPTAAGEAFF	TGTGCCAGCAGTCCCACAGCCGCGGGTGAAGCTTTCTTT
TRBV28	TRBJ1-5	few	.	CASSSYSNQPQHF	TGTGCCAGCAGTTCGTATAGCAATCAGCCCCAGCATTTT
TRBV2	TRBJ1-1	.	.	CASSGSLTVNTEAFF	TGTGCCAGCAGTGGGAGCCTTACCGTGAACACTGAAGCTTTCTTT
TRBV25-1	TRBJ2-7	.	TRBD1	CASSGHPDRGYEQYF	TGTGCCAGCAGTGGCCATCCGGACAGGGGTTACGAGCAGTACTTC
TRBV7-2	TRBJ1-4	.	.	CASSLGRGMRKLFF	TGTGCCAGCAGCTTAGGGAGGGGAATGAGGAAACTGTTTTTT
TRBV18	TRBJ2-7	.	.	CASSPTDGLRYEQYF	TGTGCCAGCTCACCGACCGATGGCCTCAGGTACGAGCAGTACTTC
TRBV5-1	TRBJ2-1	.	TRBD2	CASSQTSGPAYNEQFF	TGCGCCAGCAGCCAGACTAGCGGGCCCGCCTACAATGAGCAGTTCTTC
TRBV15	TRBJ2-5	.	.	CATSRDVGSVETQYF	TGTGCCACCAGCAGAGATGTCGGGAGTGTGGAGACCCAGTACTTC
TRBV4-1	TRBJ1-5	.	TRBD1	CASSPDRAGGGNQPQHF	TGCGCCAGCAGCCCGGACAGGGCCGGGGGGGGCAATCAGCCCCAGCATTTT